This TCR beta chain was identified in a study of T cells after posttransplantation cyclophosphamide. This clone has only a few counts. The V segment lost 4 bases and the J segment 5 bases; nucleotides outside the gene matches: 5. Germline V lookup: CDR1 KGHSH, CDR2 LQKENI. CDR3 length equals 14 residues. Methotrexate plus calcineurin inhibitor accompanied controls' myeloablative marrow transplants; sampling was 1 year later. Clones were read by immunoSEQ multiplex PCR, and TCRdb kept only the in-frame ones, dropping some. The sample has roughly 11,000 clones; around 80% are singletons. The TCR comes from a male patient between 25 and 39 years old who received an allogeneic stem cell transplant from an unrelated donor, was CMV-positive, and had acute GVHD only. Some T cells may have originated in the graft donor. Sequenced here: PBMCs, sampled about 350 days after allogeneic stem cell transplant with calcineurin inhibitor and methotrexate. The rearrangement uses TRBV18 and TRBJ1-5; 7 bases agree with TRBD1. The CDR3 DNA follows: TGTGCCAGCTCACGGGGACAGCAGTATCAGCCCCAGCATTTT. Its protein is CASSRGQQYQPQHF.